This T cell receptor (beta chain) was found in a study of cytomegalovirus exposure and HLA in healthy donors. Findings and caveats of the study: Rare TCR sequences dominated, though some public TCRs recurred in many donors. Some TCR beta chains (164 of them) were listed as cytomegalovirus-associated.

The data were produced by immunoSEQ multiplex PCR, yet TCRdb's version contains in-frame clones alone and is incomplete. This repertoire shows about 120,000 clones, approximately 87% found once; its top ten account for 6% to 7%. Germline V gene sequence: CDR1 KGHSH, CDR2 LQKENI. The CDR3 runs 15 residues. V was trimmed by 0 bases and J by 9 bases, leaving 18 bases between them. This clone occurred once. The antigen is not known. This receptor was obtained from a young woman in good health and CMV-seropositive. Material for sequencing was PBMCs. The genes are TRBV18 and TRBJ2-7; no clear D gene. CDR3 loop: CASSPPLGTTLGQYF. The CDR3 nucleotides read TGTGCCAGCTCACCACCGCTGGGCACGACCTTAGGGCAGTACTTC.